The 15 T cell receptor beta chains given below trace back to one sample, sequenced in a study of T cells after yellow fever vaccination. TCRdb ran MiXCR on the 5' RACE reads and lists one entry per CDR3 protein. The sample yields 45,000 to 75,000 distinct CDR3 sequences, 4.5% to 6% seen once. Specimen: PBMCs, either bulk or a sorted T-cell subset (CD4+, CD8+, memory, or dextramer-sorted; not recorded which), collected on the day of the yellow fever booster vaccination. The receptors come from a man aged 18 to 30 who received the YFV17D yellow fever vaccine.

This clonotype was detected ten times or more. The V gene is TRBV12-3 or TRBV12-4, the J gene TRBJ2-1; TRBD2 aligns across 12 bases. The ends lost 0 bases at V and 10 bases at J; junction bases unmatched: 4. This CDR3 is built from 15 residues. CDR3 in amino acids: CASSLALGLAGEQFF. CDR3 sequence (DNA): TGTGCCAGCAGTTTAGCCCTCGGACTAGCGGGGGAGCAGTTCTTC.

This clonotype showed up just a few times. This chain connects TRBV7-2 to TRBJ1-5, with D hard to call. The CDR3 has 12 residues. The V gene lost 1 base and the J gene lost 5 bases, with 3 bases spanning the gap. Per germline, CDR1 SGHTA and CDR2 FQGNSA. CDR3 amino acids: CASSLEYQPQHF. Written as DNA, the CDR3 is TGTGCCAGCAGCTTAGAGTATCAGCCCCAGCATTTT.

This clonotype turned up a few times. This chain links TRBV6-2 or TRBV6-3 with TRBJ2-7, with D possibly TRBD1 on 5 matching bases. This CDR3 has 15 amino acids. Per germline, CDR1 MNHEY and CDR2 SVGEGT. Trimming shortened V by 6 bases and J by 0 bases, and 15 bases separated the two germline ends. CDR3 loop: CASRTAVDSSYEQYF. DNA of the CDR3: TGTGCCAGCAGGACGGCAGTAGACAGCTCCTACGAGCAGTACTTC.

This chain connects TRBV12-5 to TRBJ1-1, with D maybe TRBD1 (6 bases). V lost 3 bases and J lost 0, with 17 bases in between. Germline CDR1 is LGHNT and CDR2 is FRNRAP. CDR3 length: 17 residues. The CDR3 region has the DNA TGTGCTAGTGGTTTTCTGATAAAACAGGGAATGAACACTGAAGCTTTCTTT. Translated: CASGFLIKQGMNTEAFF.

This clonotype showed up many times. The chain uses TRBV7-9 and TRBJ2-7; D may be TRBD1 (5 bases). CDR1 and CDR2 (germline): SEHNR, FQNEAQ (reference sequence). This CDR3 is built from 13 residues. Trimming took off 8 bases at V and 6 bases at J, with 17 bases between the two ends. The CDR3 region has the DNA TGTGCCAGCTGTTACGACCAGGGTCTCGAGCAGTACGTC. This encodes CASCYDQGLEQYV.

A few counts support this clonotype. The J gene is TRBJ2-7, the V gene TRBV6-5, with D possibly being TRBD2 (6 bases). Germline lookup yields CDR1 MNHEY and CDR2 SVGAGI. Trimming stripped 7 bases from V and 6 bases from J, with 19 bases between. This CDR3 is built from 14 residues. As DNA, the CDR3 is TGTGCCAGCAAGTCGGCGGGGCCGCCCGGCGAGCAGTACTTC. Protein: CASKSAGPPGEQYF.

This clonotype came up many times. The chain links TRBV4-1 to TRBJ2-1; TRBD2 matches 15 bases. The CDR3 extends over 16 amino acids. V gave up 5 bases and J gave up 9 bases; unmatched junction bases: 8. Germline-derived CDR1 and CDR2 are MGHRA and YSYEKL. The CDR3, as DNA: TGCGCCAGCAGCTGGACTAGCGGGGGGGTCCGATCTGAGCAGTTCTTC. Translated: CASSWTSGGVRSEQFF.

This sequence joins TRBV5-4 and TRBJ2-2; D possibly corresponds to TRBD2 (5 bases). CDR3 length: 15 residues. Trimming took 3 bases from V and 2 from J, leaving 11 bases between them. CDR1 and CDR2 from the germline V gene are SGHNT and YYREEE (reference sequence). In DNA, the CDR3 is TGTGCCAGCAGCTGGGAGACTGGAAACACCGGGGAGCTGTTTTTT. It is translated as CASSWETGNTGELFF.

The chain has TRBV11-2 and TRBJ2-5; perhaps TRBD2 as D (5 bases). The length of the CDR3 is 12 residues. Germline V gene data show CDR1 as SGHAT and CDR2 as FQNNGV. V was pared by 5 bases and J by 5 bases, with 9 bases between. The CDR3 protein is CASSVWEETQYF. CDR3 sequence (DNA): TGTGCCAGCAGCGTCTGGGAGGAGACCCAGTACTTC.

This chain uses TRBV20-1 with TRBJ1-1; no firm D call. This CDR3 has 12 amino acids. Germline V gene sequence: CDR1 DFQATT, CDR2 SNEGSKA (reference sequence). V was clipped by 1 base and J by 4 bases, with 7 bases between them. This CDR3 reads CSARGVFTEAFF. Here the CDR3 DNA reads TGCAGTGCTAGAGGAGTTTTCACTGAAGCTTTCTTT.

Ten or more counts support this clonotype. The chain links TRBV6-6 to TRBJ2-3; 12 bases are a match to TRBD2. The CDR3 is made up of 16 amino acids. V trimming: 5 bases; J trimming: 2 bases; junction bases outside the gene matches: 5. The germline CDR1 and CDR2 sequences are MNHNY and SVGAGI (reference sequence). CDR3 in DNA: TGTGCCAGCAGTACCGGACTAGCGGGGTACACAGATACGCAGTATTTT. It encodes CASSTGLAGYTDTQYF.

This clonotype was counted many times. This sequence joins TRBV4-1 and TRBJ2-1; 10 bases agree with TRBD2. CDR1 is MGHRA and CDR2 is YSYEKL in the germline V gene. The V gene end was trimmed by 7 bases and the J gene end by 14 bases; junction bases not matched to a gene: 14. The CDR3 totals 14 residues. The DNA for the CDR3 is TGCGCCAGCACCTCAGGGGAGACCGGGACTAGCGAGTTCTTC. Translation: CASTSGETGTSEFF.

This clonotype was counted at least ten times. The genes are TRBV15 and TRBJ2-3; D tentatively fits TRBD1 or TRBD2 (5 bases each). This CDR3 is 16 amino acids long. Germline V gene data show CDR1 as LNHNV and CDR2 as YYDKDF (reference sequence). V lost 2 bases to trimming and J lost 1 base, with 13 bases between them. CDR3 sequence: CATSRSKRGGTDTQYF. CDR3 DNA: TGTGCCACCAGCAGATCAAAGAGGGGAGGCACAGATACGCAGTATTTT. The full variable domain, completed using reference TRBV15 and TRBJ2-3, is DAMVIQNPRYQVTQFGKPVTLSCSQTLNHNVMYWYQQKSSQAPKLLFHYYDKDFNNEADTPDNFQSRRPNTSFCFLDIRSPGLGDTAMYLCATSRSKRGGTDTQYFGPGTRLTVL.

This clonotype was found many times. The chain combines TRBV9 with TRBJ2-4; the D is unclear. The germline gives CDR1 SGDLS, CDR2 YYNGEE. V lost 0 bases, J lost 0 bases, and 13 bases lay in between. CDR3 length: 17 amino acids. CDR3 in amino acids: CASSVGGFPIAKNIQYF. The CDR3 nucleotides read TGTGCCAGCAGCGTAGGGGGTTTTCCGATAGCCAAAAACATTCAGTACTTC.

This clonotype was recorded many times. The V gene is TRBV5-1, the J gene TRBJ2-1, with TRBD2 identical over 9 bases. This CDR3 region has 16 residues. The germline gives CDR1 SGHRS, CDR2 YFSETQ. The trim removed 2 bases at V and 4 bases at J, leaving 7 bases unmatched. The CDR3 protein is CASSLLAGDRYNEQFF. DNA of the CDR3: TGCGCCAGCAGCTTATTAGCGGGGGACAGATACAATGAGCAGTTCTTC. The complete variable domain, with remaining parts taken from reference TRBV5-1 and TRBJ2-1, reads KAGVTQTPRYLIKTRGQQVTLSCSPISGHRSVSWYQQTPGQGLQFLFEYFSETQRNKGNFPGRFSGRQFSNSRSEMNVSTLELGDSALYLCASSLLAGDRYNEQFFGPGTRLTVL.